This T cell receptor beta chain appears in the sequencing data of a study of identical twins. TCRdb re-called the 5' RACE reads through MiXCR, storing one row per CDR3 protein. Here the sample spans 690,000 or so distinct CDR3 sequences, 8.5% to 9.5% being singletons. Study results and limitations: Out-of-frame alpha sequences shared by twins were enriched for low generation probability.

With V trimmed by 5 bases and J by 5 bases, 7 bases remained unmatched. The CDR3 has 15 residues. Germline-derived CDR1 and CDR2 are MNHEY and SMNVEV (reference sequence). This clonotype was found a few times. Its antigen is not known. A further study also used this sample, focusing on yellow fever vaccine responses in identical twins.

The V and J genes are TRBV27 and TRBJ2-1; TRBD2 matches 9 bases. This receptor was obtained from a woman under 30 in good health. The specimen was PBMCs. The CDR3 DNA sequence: TGTGCCAGCAGTCCATTAGCGGGAGCCCACAATGAGCAGTTCTTC. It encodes CASSPLAGAHNEQFF.